This T cell receptor (beta chain) appears in the sequencing data of a study of blood T cells in healthy people across ages. The study's findings and limits: TCR beta diversity per million T cells fell roughly linearly with age.

A second about 7 to 12 cycle PCR used barcoded and J-beta primers. TCRdb recomputed calls from the 5' RACE reads with MiXCR, one row per CDR3 protein. The repertoire holds 550,000 to 700,000 distinct CDR3 sequences, with approximately 25% as singletons. The CDR3 has 12 residues. V lost 5 bases and J lost 5, with 9 bases in between. In germline, CDR1 is LNHDA, CDR2 SQIVND (reference sequence). Only a few counts were recorded for this clonotype. Its specificity is not known. Russia was home to the donors, healthy Caucasian individuals aged roughly 6 to 90. Sequenced input: blood. The sequence derives from a woman between 65 and 79 years old in good health. The chain uses TRBV19 and TRBJ1-2; D is unclear. CDR3 sequence (DNA): TGTGCCAGTAGTTATACAGCGTATGGCTACACCTTC. Encoded protein: CASSYTAYGYTF.